These T cell receptor beta chains were read from a single sample in a study of CD8+CD57+ T cells in acquired aplastic anemia. MiXCR, applied by TCRdb to the reads, yields one record per CDR3 protein. The data hold some 200,000 distinct CDR3 sequences, with 60% to 65% observed a single time. Input material: sorted CD4+, CD8+, or CD8+CD57+ T cells (not recorded which) from PBMCs. Receptors were obtained from a human donor in good health. Both conserved end residues are part of each CDR3.

V gene: TRBV12-3/TRBV12-4; CDR3 protein: CASRTDSLYEQYF
V gene: TRBV15; CDR3 protein: CATSRDDTGGPNEQFF
V gene: TRBV7-3; CDR3 protein: CASSLSPGVLQETQYF
V gene: TRBV15; CDR3 protein: CATSREGDYTEAFF
V gene: TRBV19; CDR3 protein: CASSQSLATEAFF
V gene: TRBV7-8; CDR3 protein: CASSQTSGPREQYF
V gene: TRBV7-8; CDR3 protein: CASRSGLAGGREEQYF
V gene: TRBV2; CDR3 protein: CARGGQGNSPLHF
V gene: TRBV19; CDR3 protein: CASRSSRQETQYF
V gene: TRBV28; CDR3 protein: CASSPGTGDSPLHF
V gene: TRBV20-1; CDR3 protein: CSAGWETHYF
V gene: TRBV7-9; CDR3 protein: CASSLETGGGAAGYTF
V gene: TRBV20-1; CDR3 protein: CSARLGANYGYTF
V gene: TRBV9; CDR3 protein: CASSIQGTAYEQYF
V gene: TRBV10-2; CDR3 protein: CASNGGSAETQYF
V gene: TRBV25-1; CDR3 protein: CASSPGRGANEKLFF
V gene: TRBV2; CDR3 protein: CASKIQGTLYNSPLHF
V gene: TRBV5-1; CDR3 protein: CASSLKYEQFF
V gene: TRBV10-3; CDR3 protein: CAISDSRTGLNTEAFF
V gene: TRBV2; CDR3 protein: CASSDGLVANEKLFF
V gene: TRBV12-3/TRBV12-4; CDR3 protein: CASSLTAYEQYF
V gene: TRBV19; CDR3 protein: CASSILAGPAYEQYF
V gene: TRBV15; CDR3 protein: CATRGPGLRLSGANVLTF
V gene: TRBV18; CDR3 protein: CASSSGAYNSPLHF
V gene: TRBV7-2; CDR3 protein: CASRDRRETQYF
V gene: TRBV20-1; CDR3 protein: CSARDTRDGTGELFF
V gene: TRBV24-1; CDR3 protein: CATSDSAGRGGWDTQYF
V gene: TRBV25-1; CDR3 protein: CASSSPRGDRAYEQYF